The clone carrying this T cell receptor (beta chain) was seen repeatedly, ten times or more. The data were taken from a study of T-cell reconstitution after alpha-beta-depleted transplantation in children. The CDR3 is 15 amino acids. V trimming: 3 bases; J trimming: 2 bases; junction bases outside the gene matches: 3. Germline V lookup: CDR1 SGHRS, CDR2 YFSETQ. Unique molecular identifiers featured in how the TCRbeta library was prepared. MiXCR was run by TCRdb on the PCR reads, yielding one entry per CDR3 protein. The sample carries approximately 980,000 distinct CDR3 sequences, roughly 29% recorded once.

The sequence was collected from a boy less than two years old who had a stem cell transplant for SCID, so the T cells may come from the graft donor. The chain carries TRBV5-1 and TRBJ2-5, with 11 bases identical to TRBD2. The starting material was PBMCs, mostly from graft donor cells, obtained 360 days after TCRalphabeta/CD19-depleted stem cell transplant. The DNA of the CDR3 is TGCGCCAGCAGCTCGGGACTAGCGGTTCAAGAGACCCAGTACTTC. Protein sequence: CASSSGLAVQETQYF.